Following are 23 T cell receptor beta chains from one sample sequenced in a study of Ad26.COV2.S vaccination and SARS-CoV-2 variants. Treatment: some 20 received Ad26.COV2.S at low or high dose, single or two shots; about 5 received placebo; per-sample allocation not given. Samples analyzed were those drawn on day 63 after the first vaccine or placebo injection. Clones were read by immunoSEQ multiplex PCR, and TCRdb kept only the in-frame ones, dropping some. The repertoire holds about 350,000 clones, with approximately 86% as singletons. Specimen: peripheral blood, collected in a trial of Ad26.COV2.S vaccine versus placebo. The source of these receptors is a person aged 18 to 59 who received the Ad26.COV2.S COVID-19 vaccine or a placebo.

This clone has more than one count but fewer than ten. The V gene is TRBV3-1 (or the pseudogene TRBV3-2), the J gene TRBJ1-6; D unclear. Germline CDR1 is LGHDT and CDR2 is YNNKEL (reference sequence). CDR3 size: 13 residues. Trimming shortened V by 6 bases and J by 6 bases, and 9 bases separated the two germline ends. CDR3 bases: TGTGCCAGCAGTCCCGCTTCTAATTCACCCCTCCACTTT. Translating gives CASSPASNSPLHF.

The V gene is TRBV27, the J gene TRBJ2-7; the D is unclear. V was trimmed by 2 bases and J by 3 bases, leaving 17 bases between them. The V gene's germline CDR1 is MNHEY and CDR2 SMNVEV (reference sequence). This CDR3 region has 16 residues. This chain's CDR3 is CASSLRSRPIIYEQYF. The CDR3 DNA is TGTGCCAGCAGTTTACGGAGTCGCCCGATAATCTACGAGCAGTACTTC.

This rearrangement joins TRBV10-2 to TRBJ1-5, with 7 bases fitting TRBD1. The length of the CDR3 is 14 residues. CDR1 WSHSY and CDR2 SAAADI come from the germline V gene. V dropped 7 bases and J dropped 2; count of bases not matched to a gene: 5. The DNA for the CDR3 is TGCGCCAGCACCCAAACAGGGGGCAATCAGCCCCAGCATTTT. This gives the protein CASTQTGGNQPQHF.

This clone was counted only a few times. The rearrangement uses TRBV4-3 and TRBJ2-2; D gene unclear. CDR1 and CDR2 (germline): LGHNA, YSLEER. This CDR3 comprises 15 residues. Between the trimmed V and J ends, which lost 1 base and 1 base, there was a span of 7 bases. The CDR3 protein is CASSQGAGNTGELFF. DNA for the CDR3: TGCGCCAGCAGCCAAGGGGCAGGGAACACCGGGGAGCTGTTTTTT.

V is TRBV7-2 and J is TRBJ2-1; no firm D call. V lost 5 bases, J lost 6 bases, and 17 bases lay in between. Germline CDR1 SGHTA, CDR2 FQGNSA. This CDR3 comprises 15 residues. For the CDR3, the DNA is TGTGCCAGCAGCCCCCCTCCCGACTCTCCCAATGAGCAGTTCTTC. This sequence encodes CASSPPPDSPNEQFF.

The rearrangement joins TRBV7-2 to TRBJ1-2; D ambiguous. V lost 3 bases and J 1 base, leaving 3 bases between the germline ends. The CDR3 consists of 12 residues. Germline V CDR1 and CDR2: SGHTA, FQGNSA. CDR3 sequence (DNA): TGTGCCAGCAGCTTGGATAACTATGGCTACACCTTC. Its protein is CASSLDNYGYTF.

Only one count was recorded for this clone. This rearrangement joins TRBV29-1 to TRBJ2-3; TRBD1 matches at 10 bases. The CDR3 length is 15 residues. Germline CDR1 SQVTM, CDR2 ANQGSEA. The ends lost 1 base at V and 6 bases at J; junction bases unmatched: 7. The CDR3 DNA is TGCAGCGTTGAAGCTTGGGACAGGGGTCGGGATACGCAGTATTTT. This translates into CSVEAWDRGRDTQYF.

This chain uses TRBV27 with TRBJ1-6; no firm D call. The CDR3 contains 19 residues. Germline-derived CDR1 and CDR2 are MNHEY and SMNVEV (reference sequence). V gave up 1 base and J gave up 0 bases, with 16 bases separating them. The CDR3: CASSLLPGLMSSYNSPLHF. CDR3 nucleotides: TGTGCCAGCAGTTTATTGCCAGGACTGATGAGCTCCTATAATTCACCCCTCCACTTT.

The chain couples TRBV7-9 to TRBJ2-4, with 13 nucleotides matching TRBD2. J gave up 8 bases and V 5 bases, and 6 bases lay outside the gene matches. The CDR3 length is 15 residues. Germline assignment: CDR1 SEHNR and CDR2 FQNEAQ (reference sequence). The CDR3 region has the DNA TGTGCCAGCAGCCAGACTAGCGGGAGGTTCGACATTCAGTACTTC. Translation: CASSQTSGRFDIQYF.

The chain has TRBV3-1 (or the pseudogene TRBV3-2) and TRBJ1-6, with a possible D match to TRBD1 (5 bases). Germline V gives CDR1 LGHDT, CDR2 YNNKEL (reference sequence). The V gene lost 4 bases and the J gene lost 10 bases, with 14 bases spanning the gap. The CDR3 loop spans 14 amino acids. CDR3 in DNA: TGTGCCAGCAGCCCCCTGTCCGGGGGGTCACCCCTCCACTTT. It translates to CASSPLSGGSPLHF.

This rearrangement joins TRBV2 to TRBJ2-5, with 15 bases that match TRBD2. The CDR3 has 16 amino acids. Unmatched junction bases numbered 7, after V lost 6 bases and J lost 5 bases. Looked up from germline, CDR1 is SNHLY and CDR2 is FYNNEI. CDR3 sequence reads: CASRGGLAGGPETQYF. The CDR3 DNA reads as TGTGCCAGCAGGGGAGGACTAGCGGGGGGGCCGGAGACCCAGTACTTC.

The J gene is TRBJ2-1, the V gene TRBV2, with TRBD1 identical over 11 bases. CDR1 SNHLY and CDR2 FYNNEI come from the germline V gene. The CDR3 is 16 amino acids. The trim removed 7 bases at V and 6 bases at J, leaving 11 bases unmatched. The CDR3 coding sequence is TGTGCCAGCACCTTTACCGGGACAGGGGGGTTCAATGAGCAGTTCTTC. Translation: CASTFTGTGGFNEQFF.

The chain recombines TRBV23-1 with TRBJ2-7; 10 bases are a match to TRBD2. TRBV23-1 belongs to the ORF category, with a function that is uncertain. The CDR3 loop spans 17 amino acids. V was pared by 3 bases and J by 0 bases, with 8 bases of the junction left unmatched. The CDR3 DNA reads TGCGCCAGCAGTCAGGGTACTAGCGGGGATATCTCCTACGAGCAGTACTTC. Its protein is CASSQGTSGDISYEQYF.

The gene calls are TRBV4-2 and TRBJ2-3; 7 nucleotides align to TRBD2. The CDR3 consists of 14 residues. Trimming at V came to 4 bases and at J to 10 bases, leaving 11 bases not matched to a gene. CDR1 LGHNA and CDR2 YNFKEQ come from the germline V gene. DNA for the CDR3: TGTGCCAGCAGCCCAGACCTGAGCGGGGATGCGCAGTATTTT. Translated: CASSPDLSGDAQYF.

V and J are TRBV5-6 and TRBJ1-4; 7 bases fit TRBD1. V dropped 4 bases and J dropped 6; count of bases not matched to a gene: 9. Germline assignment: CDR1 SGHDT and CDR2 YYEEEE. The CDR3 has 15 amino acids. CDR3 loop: CASSQWVGGDEKLFF. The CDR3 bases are TGTGCCAGCAGCCAATGGGTAGGGGGCGATGAAAAACTGTTTTTT.

CDR3 residues: CASSPPGTPSINTQETQYF. The CDR3, as DNA: TGTGCCAGCAGCCCCCCCGGAACCCCAAGTATCAACACCCAAGAGACCCAGTACTTC. The rearrangement joins TRBV7-2 to TRBJ2-5; D gene unclear. The germline V gene encodes CDR1 SGHTA and CDR2 FQGNSA. The CDR3 loop spans 19 amino acids. V lost 5 bases and J 1 base, leaving 26 bases between the germline ends. Combining the CDR3 with reference TRBV7-2 and TRBJ2-5 gives the whole variable domain GAGVSQSPSNKVTEKGKDVELRCDPISGHTALYWYRQSLGQGLEFLIYFQGNSAPDKSGLPSDRFSAERTGGSVSTLTIQRTQQEDSAVYLCASSPPGTPSINTQETQYFGPGTRLLVL.

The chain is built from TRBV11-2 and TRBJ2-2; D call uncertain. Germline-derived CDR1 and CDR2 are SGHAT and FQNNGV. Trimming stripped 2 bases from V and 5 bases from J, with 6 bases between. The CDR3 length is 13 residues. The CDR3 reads CASSLWVTGELFF. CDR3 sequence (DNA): TGTGCCAGCAGCTTATGGGTAACCGGGGAGCTGTTTTTT. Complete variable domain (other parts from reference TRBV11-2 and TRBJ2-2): EAGVAQSPRYKIIEKRQSVAFWCNPISGHATLYWYQQILGQGPKLLIQFQNNGVVDDSQLPKDRFSAERLKGVDSTLKIQPAKLEDSAVYLCASSLWVTGELFFGEGSRLTVL.

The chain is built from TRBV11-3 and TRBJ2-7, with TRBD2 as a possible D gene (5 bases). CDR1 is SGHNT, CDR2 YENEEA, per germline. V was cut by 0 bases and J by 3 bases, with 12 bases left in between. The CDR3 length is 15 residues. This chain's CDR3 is CASSLERAAIYEQYF. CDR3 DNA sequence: TGTGCCAGCAGCTTAGAGAGGGCGGCTATCTACGAGCAGTACTTC.

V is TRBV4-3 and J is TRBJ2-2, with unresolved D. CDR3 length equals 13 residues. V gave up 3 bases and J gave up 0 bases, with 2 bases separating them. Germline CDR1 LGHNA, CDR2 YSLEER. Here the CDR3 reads CASSHANTGELFF. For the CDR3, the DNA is TGCGCCAGCAGCCACGCGAACACCGGGGAGCTGTTTTTT.

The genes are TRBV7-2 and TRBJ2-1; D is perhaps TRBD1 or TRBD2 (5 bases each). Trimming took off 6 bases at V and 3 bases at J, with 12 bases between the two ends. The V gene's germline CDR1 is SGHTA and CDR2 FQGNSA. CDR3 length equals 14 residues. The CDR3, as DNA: TGTGCCAGCAGTACGTATGGGGGCTACAATGAGCAGTTCTTC. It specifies CASSTYGGYNEQFF.

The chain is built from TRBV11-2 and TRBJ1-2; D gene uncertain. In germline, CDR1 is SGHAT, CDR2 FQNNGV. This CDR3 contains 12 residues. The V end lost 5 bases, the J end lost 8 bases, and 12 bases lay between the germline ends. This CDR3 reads CASSPSPGGYTF. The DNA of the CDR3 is TGTGCCAGCAGCCCCTCGCCTGGGGGCTACACCTTC.

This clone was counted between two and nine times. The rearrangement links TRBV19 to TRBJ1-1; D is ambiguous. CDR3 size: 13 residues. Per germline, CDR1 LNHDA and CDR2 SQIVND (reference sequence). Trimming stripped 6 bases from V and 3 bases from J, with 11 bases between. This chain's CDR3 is CASSWVGDTEAFF. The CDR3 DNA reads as TGTGCCAGTAGCTGGGTTGGTGACACTGAAGCTTTCTTT.

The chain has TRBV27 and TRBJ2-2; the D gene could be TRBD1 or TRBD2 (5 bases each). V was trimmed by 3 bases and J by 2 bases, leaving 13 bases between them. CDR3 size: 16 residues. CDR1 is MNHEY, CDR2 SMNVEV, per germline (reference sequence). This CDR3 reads CASSFTTGLNTGELFF. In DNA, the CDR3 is TGTGCCAGCAGTTTTACTACAGGACTTAACACCGGGGAGCTGTTTTTT.